These T cell receptor beta chains were read from a single sample in a study of cytomegalovirus exposure and HLA in healthy donors. Method: immunoSEQ multiplex PCR; TCRdb's copy keeps in-frame clones and lacks some. The repertoire holds some 150,000 clones, with roughly 77% as singletons. Source material: PBMCs. Receptor source: a human donor in good health. Each CDR3 is given with its conserved first and last residue. The D gene is left open where the match is weak. A clone size is listed for some rows: how often the clone was seen (once, few, many), or a class if it is expanded.

few,TRBV28,TRBD2,TRBJ2-1,TGTGCCAGCACAAGCCCACTAGCGCACTACAATGAGCAGTTCTTC,CASTSPLAHYNEQFF
-,TRBV7-9,-,TRBJ1-2,TGTTCCAGCAGCCAGGGCAACTATGGCTACACCTTC,CSSSQGNYGYTF
once,TRBV5-4,TRBD1,TRBJ1-1,TGTGCCAGCAGCTTGGGGACAGGGGGCCAGAACACTGAAGCTTTCTTT,CASSLGTGGQNTEAFF
-,TRBV4-1,-,TRBJ1-5,TGCGCCAGCAGCATAGGCGGTGGTAATCAGCCCCAGCATTTT,CASSIGGGNQPQHF
few,TRBV30,-,TRBJ2-3,TGTGCCTGGTTTAGGGACTTCGCAAATTCAGATACGCAGTATTTT,CAWFRDFANSDTQYF
-,TRBV6-5,TRBD1,TRBJ1-2,TGTGCCAGCAGACCGGGACAGGGCGGCGGCTACACCTTC,CASRPGQGGGYTF
-,TRBV10-3,-,TRBJ2-7,TGTGCCATCAGTGAAGGACAGCAAGGGTACGAGCAGTACTTC,CAISEGQQGYEQYF
once,TRBV10-3,TRBD2,TRBJ2-3,TGTGCCACCAAGACTAGCGGGAGGGAGACAGATACGCAGTATTTT,CATKTSGRETDTQYF
-,TRBV5-6,TRBD1,TRBJ2-5,TGTGCCAGCAGCTTAAGGACAGGGTGGACAGAGACCCAGTACTTC,CASSLRTGWTETQYF
-,TRBV14,-,TRBJ2-7,TGTGCCAGCAGCCTATACCGGGATGCCTACGAGCAGTACTTC,CASSLYRDAYEQYF
-,TRBV5-1,-,TRBJ2-2,TGCGCCAGCAGCTTGGGGAGTACGAACACCGGGGAGCTGTTTTTT,CASSLGSTNTGELFF
-,TRBV15,TRBD1,TRBJ1-4,TGTGCCACCAGCAGAACACGACAGGGCTCTAATGAAAAACTGTTTTTT,CATSRTRQGSNEKLFF
few,TRBV5-1,TRBD2,TRBJ2-5,TGCGCCAGCAGCCGCGATACTAGCGGGGGGGCTCTTCGTCAAGAGACCCAGTACTTC,CASSRDTSGGALRQETQYF
-,TRBV5-8,-,TRBJ2-2,TGTGCCAGCAGCGATCAGGGAAGGAACACCGGGGAGCTGTTTTTT,CASSDQGRNTGELFF
-,TRBV6-1,-,TRBJ1-5,TGTGCCAGCAGTGAGGAACAGACAGCCAAGATCCAGCCCCAGCATTTT,CASSEEQTAKIQPQHF
once,TRBV9,TRBD2,TRBJ2-2,TGTGCCAGCAGCGTTCTAGCGGCTAGCAACACCGGGGAGCTGTTTTTT,CASSVLAASNTGELFF
once,TRBV25-1,-,TRBJ2-7,TGTTCCAGCAGCTACGTCCAAAATGAGCAGTACTTC,CSSSYVQNEQYF
few,TRBV5-1,TRBD1,TRBJ1-4,TGCGCCAGCAGGAAACAGGGGACTAATGAAAAACTGTTTTTT,CASRKQGTNEKLFF
-,TRBV4-3,-,TRBJ1-6,TGCGCCAGCAGCCAAGTAAGAGGATCACCCCTCCACTTT,CASSQVRGSPLHF
-,TRBV9,-,TRBJ2-7,TGTGCCAGCAGCGCGGACAGTGGAGCTTACGAGCAGTACTTC,CASSADSGAYEQYF
-,TRBV14,TRBD1,TRBJ1-2,TGTGCCAGCAGCCGTTCTCAGGGGGCGAAATCTGGCTACACCTTC,CASSRSQGAKSGYTF
-,TRBV2,-,TRBJ2-7,TGTGCCAGGGGGGGGCAGAGTGAAGCGCTTACTCCCCAAAGACCCGTCTCTAACTCCTACGAGCAGTACTTC,CARGGQSEALTPQRPVSNSYEQYF
once,TRBV6-1,-,TRBJ2-7,TGTGCCAGCACCAGAAGGGGTAGATACGAGCAGTACTTC,CASTRRGRYEQYF
-,TRBV27,TRBD2,TRBJ2-1,TGTGCCAGCAGTCATACTAGCGGGAGGGTTAATGAGCAGTTCTTC,CASSHTSGRVNEQFF
-,TRBV4-1,TRBD1,TRBJ2-3,TGCGCCAGCAGCCAGGAACAGGGGACCCCAGATACGCAGTATTTT,CASSQEQGTPDTQYF
-,TRBV6-1,TRBD1,TRBJ2-1,TGTGCCAGCAGTGAAGAAGGCACAGGGGTTGGAGCAATATTCGATGAGCAGTTCTTC,CASSEEGTGVGAIFDEQFF
-,TRBV5-6,TRBD2,TRBJ2-7,TGTGCCAGCAGCTTGGACCCAACTAGCGGGTTAATCTACGAGCAGTACTTC,CASSLDPTSGLIYEQYF
-,TRBV5-4,-,TRBJ2-1,TGTGCCAGCAGCTTGGCTAGGCTCAATGAGCAGTTCTTC,CASSLARLNEQFF
-,TRBV19,-,TRBJ1-4,TGTGCCAGTAGTATTGACAGAAATGAAAAACTGTTTTTT,CASSIDRNEKLFF
-,TRBV28,-,TRBJ1-2,TGTGCCAGCAGTTCAGAAGGAGGGGGGGACTATGGCTACACCTTC,CASSSEGGGDYGYTF
-,TRBV2,TRBD1,TRBJ1-1,TGTGCCAGCGGGACAGGGAGCACTGAAGCTTTCTTT,CASGTGSTEAFF
once,TRBV6-1,-,TRBJ1-2,TGTGCCAGCACCCCTGAAGGGGTTCATGGCTACACCTTC,CASTPEGVHGYTF
-,TRBV4-1,TRBD1,TRBJ1-2,TGCGCCAGCAGCCAGAAGAGGGTGGCCGGGACAGCAAACTATGGCTACACCTTC,CASSQKRVAGTANYGYTF
-,TRBV5-6,TRBD1,TRBJ1-4,TGTGCCAGCAGCACGCCGGACAGGGTTGGAGAAAAACTGTTTTTT,CASSTPDRVGEKLFF
-,TRBV7-9,-,TRBJ1-1,TGTGCCAGCAGCTTGGAGGGAGGCACTGAAGCTTTCTTT,CASSLEGGTEAFF
-,TRBV6-1,TRBD1,TRBJ2-7,TGTGCCAGCAGCCTGACAGGGATTTACTACGAGCAGTACTTC,CASSLTGIYYEQYF
-,TRBV9,TRBD1,TRBJ1-1,TGTGCCAGCAGCAGCCCCGGGACAGGGGTAACTGAAGCTTTCTTT,CASSSPGTGVTEAFF
-,TRBV4-1,-,TRBJ2-1,TGCGCCAGCAGCCAAGATGGTACAACCTTTGGGCAGTTCTTC,CASSQDGTTFGQFF
-,TRBV5-1,TRBD2,TRBJ2-1,TGCGCCAGCAGCTTATCTGGACTAGCGGGGGGGCTGGATGAGCAGTTCTTC,CASSLSGLAGGLDEQFF
-,TRBV11-2,TRBD2,TRBJ2-3,TGTGCCAGCAGCTCTGGGACTAGCGGATCAGATACGCAGTATTTT,CASSSGTSGSDTQYF
-,TRBV9,TRBD2,TRBJ2-1,TGTGCCAGCAGCGTAGGGGCAGCGGGGGGAATCAATGAGCAGTTCTTC,CASSVGAAGGINEQFF
-,TRBV4-1,TRBD2,TRBJ2-7,TGCGCCAGCAGCCAACTGACTAGCGGGGACTACGAGCAGTACTTC,CASSQLTSGDYEQYF
-,TRBV7-5,-,TRBJ2-1,TGTGCCAGAAGCTTAGCCGTAACGGGACTAGCGGGCAATGAGCAGTTCTTC,CARSLAVTGLAGNEQFF
-,TRBV7-2,TRBD1,TRBJ2-7,TGTGCCAGCAGCGAGCGGACAGGTAGCGAGCAGTACTTC,CASSERTGSEQYF
-,TRBV19,TRBD1,TRBJ1-1,TGTGCCAGTACCACTTTGACAGGGGGCCCGACTGAAGCTTTCTTT,CASTTLTGGPTEAFF
-,TRBV6-1,-,TRBJ2-7,TGTGCCAGCAATCTATGGAGCTCCTACGAGCAGTACTTC,CASNLWSSYEQYF
-,TRBV2,-,TRBJ1-1,TGTGCCAGCAGTGCCGGACTTCGTGAAGCTTTCTTT,CASSAGLREAFF
-,TRBV6-5,-,TRBJ1-5,TGTGCCAGCAGTGACTCAGACGACTGGCCCCAGCATTTT,CASSDSDDWPQHF
-,TRBV7-9,TRBD1,TRBJ1-4,TGTGCCAGCAGCTTGTTTGGCGACAGGGCTAATGAAAAACTGTTTTTT,CASSLFGDRANEKLFF
once,TRBV18,-,TRBJ2-7,TGTGCCAGCTCACCGATTCCAACTAGCTCCTACGAGCAGTACTTC,CASSPIPTSSYEQYF